This T cell receptor (beta chain) emerged from a study of OX40 agonist ivuxolimab in advanced cancers. In the study overall: Patients in dose escalation had liver, melanoma, kidney or head and neck cancers. Study-level results: Those patients achieving a partial response at 0.1-3.0 mg/kg showed among the lowest clonal expansion. Fewer expanded clones were found on average in CD4+ than in CD8+ T cells.

The CDR3 covers 16 residues. As concerns this clone: Its antigen is not known.

Generated by immunoSEQ multiplex PCR, the TCRdb table keeps only in-frame clones and is missing some. The sample has 46,000 or so clones, roughly four fifths seen once; the top ten hold 2% to 3%. The starting material was CD4+ or CD8+ T cells sorted from blood, obtained in a trial of the OX40 agonist ivuxolimab. This chain links TRBV21-1 with TRBJ2-7; the table's TRBD2 call for D was not verified on the DNA. TRBV21-1 constitutes a pseudogene. The source is an adult with an advanced solid tumor such as melanoma, head and neck, liver or kidney cancer. This CDR3 is CASSKVVRGSFYEQYF. DNA of the CDR3: TGTGCCAGCAGCAAAGTAGTTCGCGGCAGTTTTTACGAGCAGTACTTC.